The 30 T cell receptor beta chains below all came from one sample that was sequenced in a study of blood T cells in healthy people across ages. Using a J-beta primer mix together with a sample-barcoded 5' primer, a second PCR was run for about 7 to 12 cycles. A single record per CDR3 protein comes from TCRdb applying MiXCR to the 5' RACE reads. The sample has over 1.5 million distinct CDR3 sequences; around 50% are singletons. Sequences were obtained from blood. Receptors originate from a woman aged 40 to 50 in good health.

This clonotype appeared a single time. The chain couples TRBV9 to TRBJ2-1; weak D call: TRBD1 (5 bases). CDR3 length: 17 amino acids. The germline V and J ends were trimmed by 0 bases and 4 bases, with 17 bases remaining between them. Germline V gene data show CDR1 as SGDLS and CDR2 as YYNGEE. The CDR3 DNA is TGTGCCAGCAGCGTAGAGGGGCGTGTGACAGATTACAATGAGCAGTTCTTC. Translated: CASSVEGRVTDYNEQFF.

This chain uses TRBV20-1 with TRBJ2-7; D is ambiguous. V was pared by 5 bases and J by 3 bases, with 14 bases between. Germline CDR1 DFQATT, CDR2 SNEGSKA (reference sequence). The CDR3 runs 13 residues. The CDR3 DNA follows: TGCAGTGCTCTCCCCGGGCCATACTACGAGCAGTACTTC. Encoded protein: CSALPGPYYEQYF.

This clonotype was recorded a few times. This chain uses TRBV5-1 with TRBJ2-3; a possible D gene is TRBD2 (5 bases). V lost 0 bases and J lost 2, with 13 bases in between. This CDR3 contains 16 residues. Looked up from germline, CDR1 is SGHRS and CDR2 is YFSETQ. CDR3 DNA: TGCGCCAGCAGCTTGGTTTCTGTCGGGGACACAGATACGCAGTATTTT. Translating it yields CASSLVSVGDTDTQYF.

The J gene is TRBJ2-7, the V gene TRBV7-9; TRBD1 might be the D (6 bases). There are 16 residues in the CDR3. Trimming left V 5 bases short and J 2 bases short, with 19 bases between. The germline V gene encodes CDR1 SEHNR and CDR2 FQNEAQ (reference sequence). The CDR3 reads CASSPKQGLETYEQYF. The CDR3 DNA follows: TGTGCCAGCAGCCCAAAACAGGGCCTAGAGACCTACGAGCAGTACTTC.

The V gene is TRBV7-6, the J gene TRBJ2-7; 10 bases are a match to TRBD1. V was clipped by 2 bases and J by 7 bases; unmatched bases: 5. CDR1 SGHVS and CDR2 FNYEAQ come from the germline V gene. The length of the CDR3 is 14 residues. This CDR3 reads CASSLTWTGGEQYF. CDR3 coding DNA: TGTGCCAGCAGCTTAACCTGGACAGGGGGGGAGCAGTACTTC.

This sequence joins TRBV15 and TRBJ1-2; D call uncertain. The CDR3 length is 11 residues. Trimming took off 4 bases at V and 4 bases at J, with 4 bases between the two ends. Germline loops: CDR1 LNHNV, CDR2 YYDKDF (reference sequence). CDR3 residues: CATSTFYGYTF. The DNA for the CDR3 is TGTGCCACCAGCACATTCTATGGCTACACCTTC.

The CDR3 protein is CASSDGGTGAKQFF. CDR3 DNA: TGTGCCAGCAGTGACGGGGGGACTGGGGCAAAGCAGTTCTTC. The V gene is TRBV6-4, the J gene TRBJ2-1; tentative D call: TRBD2 (6 bases). Germline assignment: CDR1 MRHNA and CDR2 SNTAGT. V was shortened by 2 bases and J by 11 bases, with 16 bases between the two germline ends. This CDR3 has 14 residues.

The genes are TRBV20-1 and TRBJ1-2; 7 nucleotides line up with TRBD1. Germline V CDR1 and CDR2: DFQATT, SNEGSKA (reference sequence). V was clipped by 5 bases and J by 2 bases; unmatched bases: 5. CDR3 length: 13 residues. The CDR3: CSAGQAHNYGYTF. CDR3 coding DNA: TGCAGTGCTGGACAGGCCCACAACTATGGCTACACCTTC.

This chain links TRBV9 with TRBJ2-1; D not certain. V lost 3 bases and J 4 bases, leaving 14 bases between the germline ends. CDR3 length: 15 amino acids. The germline V gene encodes CDR1 SGDLS and CDR2 YYNGEE. The CDR3 region has the DNA TGTGCCAGCAGCGCATCCCTGAGCAGTTACAATGAGCAGTTCTTC. Translating it yields CASSASLSSYNEQFF. The variable domain in full, completed from reference TRBV9 and TRBJ2-1, reads DSGVTQTPKHLITATGQRVTLRCSPRSGDLSVYWYQQSLDQGLQFLIQYYNGEERAKGNILERFSAQQFPDLHSELNLSSLELGDSALYFCASSASLSSYNEQFFGPGTRLTVL.

The J gene is TRBJ1-2, the V gene TRBV27; 9 positions agree with TRBD1. The germline V gene has CDR1 MNHEY and CDR2 SMNVEV (reference sequence). V was pared by 4 bases and J by 5 bases, with 8 bases of the junction left unmatched. The CDR3 is 15 residues long. CDR3 protein: CASSSHRGQSYGYTF. The CDR3 DNA sequence: TGTGCCAGCAGTTCCCACAGGGGGCAGTCGTATGGCTACACCTTC.

This chain links TRBV2 with TRBJ2-3; 10 bases are a match to TRBD1. The CDR3 is made up of 15 amino acids. With V trimmed by 7 bases and J by 3 bases, 7 bases remained unmatched. Looked up from germline, CDR1 is SNHLY and CDR2 is FYNNEI. Here the CDR3 DNA reads TGTGCCAGCATCATGGACAGGGGGGGAACAGATACGCAGTATTTT. Translation gives CASIMDRGGTDTQYF.

The chain joins TRBV5-1 to TRBJ2-5; 9 nucleotides agree with TRBD1. Per the germline V gene, CDR1 is SGHRS and CDR2 is YFSETQ. V lost 0 bases to trimming and J lost 11 bases; unmatched junction nucleotides: 11. The CDR3 contains 15 residues. The CDR3 region has the DNA TGCGCCAGCAGCTTGGGGGACAGGGACTACAATGAGCAGTACTTC. This codes for CASSLGDRDYNEQYF.

This clonotype was detected only a few times. The rearrangement uses TRBV4-1 and TRBJ2-7; TRBD1 is a possible D gene (5 bases). Germline V gene data show CDR1 as MGHRA and CDR2 as YSYEKL. There are 16 residues in the CDR3. The V gene lost 0 bases and the J gene lost 1 base, with 13 bases spanning the gap. The CDR3 sequence is CASSQESTRGSYEQYF. CDR3 in DNA: TGCGCCAGCAGCCAAGAGTCGACAAGGGGTTCCTACGAGCAGTACTTC.

The V gene is TRBV12-3 or TRBV12-4, the J gene TRBJ1-2; TRBD1 matches 7 bases. This CDR3 is 15 amino acids long. The J segment lost 3 bases and the V segment lost 2 bases, leaving 6 bases of the junction unmatched. Written as DNA, the CDR3 is TGTGCCAGCAGTTTATCGGACAGGAGGGACTATGGCTACACCTTC. It yields the protein CASSLSDRRDYGYTF.

The gene calls are TRBV5-1 and TRBJ1-2; unclear D gene. The CDR3 spans 15 residues. Germline V gene sequence: CDR1 SGHRS, CDR2 YFSETQ. V lost 4 bases and J 6 bases, leaving 19 bases between the germline ends. CDR3 amino acids: CASSPREGQPNGYTF. The CDR3 nucleotides are TGCGCCAGCAGCCCCCGAGAAGGGCAACCGAATGGCTACACCTTC. Variable domain in full (rest from reference TRBV5-1 and TRBJ1-2): KAGVTQTPRYLIKTRGQQVTLSCSPISGHRSVSWYQQTPGQGLQFLFEYFSETQRNKGNFPGRFSGRQFSNSRSEMNVSTLELGDSALYLCASSPREGQPNGYTFGSGTRLTVV.

This chain uses TRBV2 with TRBJ2-5; 10 nucleotides match TRBD1. The germline CDR1 and CDR2 sequences are SNHLY and FYNNEI. Trimming cost V 10 bases and J 2 bases; bases outside gene matches: 4. This CDR3 contains 13 residues. Written as DNA, the CDR3 is TGTGCCACCCGGACAGGGGGTCAAGAGACCCAGTACTTC. The encoded protein is CATRTGGQETQYF.

This chain's CDR3 is CASRTSGGARETQYF. DNA of the CDR3: TGTGCCAGCAGAACTAGCGGGGGGGCCAGAGAGACCCAGTACTTC. This chain connects TRBV12-3 or TRBV12-4 to TRBJ2-5, with 13 bases that match TRBD2. The length of the CDR3 is 15 residues. Losses at the gene ends were 6 bases for V and 4 bases for J; bases not matched to a gene: 5.

The chain couples TRBV5-1 to TRBJ2-7, with D possibly TRBD2 on 5 matching bases. The J call may be faulty, since TRBJ2-5 better matches the DNA end. Germline values: CDR1 SGHRS, CDR2 YFSETQ. The CDR3 has 14 residues. The CDR3 nucleotides read TGCGCCAGCACCTCCGCCGGGGAAGCAGAGACCCAGTACTTC. It translates to CASTSAGEAETQYF.

V is TRBV4-1 and J is TRBJ1-5, with D hard to call. Trimming removed 2 bases at V and 7 bases at J, with 15 bases between. Germline V gives CDR1 MGHRA, CDR2 YSYEKL. CDR3 size: 15 residues. CDR3 DNA sequence: TGCGCCAGCAGCCAACCGGGCGGGGTGAGGCAGCCCCAGCATTTT. This codes for CASSQPGGVRQPQHF.

A few counts support this clonotype. This chain links TRBV11-2 with TRBJ2-4, with D possibly being TRBD2 (6 bases). This CDR3 contains 14 residues. Trimming stripped 1 base from V and 7 bases from J, with 11 bases between. CDR1 is SGHAT, CDR2 FQNNGV, per germline. For the CDR3, the DNA is TGTGCCAGCAGCTTAGTATTGGGACTGAACATTCAGTACTTC. As protein: CASSLVLGLNIQYF. The full variable domain, in which reference TRBV11-2 and TRBJ2-4 provide the parts outside the CDR3, is EAGVAQSPRYKIIEKRQSVAFWCNPISGHATLYWYQQILGQGPKLLIQFQNNGVVDDSQLPKDRFSAERLKGVDSTLKIQPAKLEDSAVYLCASSLVLGLNIQYFGAGTRLSVL.

A note on this clonotype: This may stem from a read error, because a much larger clone lies one nucleotide away. The chain carries TRBV7-6 and TRBJ2-1; D remains ambiguous. Germline CDR1 is SGHVS and CDR2 is FNYEAQ. The germline V and J ends were trimmed by 1 base and 5 bases, with 6 bases remaining between them. This CDR3 region has 13 residues. The CDR3 DNA sequence: TGTGCCAGCAGCTTAGATTTGGACAATGAGCAGTTCTTC. It encodes CASSLDLDNEQFF. The full variable domain, rest sourced from reference TRBV7-6 and TRBJ2-1, is GAGVSQSPRYKVTKRGQDVALRCDPISGHVSLYWYRQALGQGPEFLTYFNYEAQQDKSGLPNDRFSAERPEGSISTLTIQRTEQRDSAMYRCASSLDLDNEQFFGPGTRLTVL.

The gene calls are TRBV29-1 and TRBJ2-3, with 8 positions matching TRBD1. J lost 2 bases, V lost 6 bases, and 13 bases had no gene match. The germline gives CDR1 SQVTM, CDR2 ANQGSEA. The CDR3 runs 16 residues. CDR3 residues: CSVTPDRVPVTDTQYF. CDR3 in DNA: TGCAGCGTCACCCCGGACAGGGTCCCTGTCACAGATACGCAGTATTTT.

The chain joins TRBV7-9 to TRBJ2-5; 8 bases align to TRBD2. The J call could be wrong; TRBJ2-1 is a better fit for the DNA end. This CDR3 spans 14 amino acids. Germline V gene data show CDR1 as SEHNR and CDR2 as FQNEAQ (reference sequence). In nucleotides, the CDR3 is TGTGCCAGCAGCTCCTCCGGGACTAGTGAGACCCAGTTCTTC. Its translation is CASSSSGTSETQFF.

This rearrangement joins TRBV10-2 to TRBJ2-5, with 7 bases that match TRBD2. This CDR3 comprises 12 residues. The junction had 7 bases not matched to a gene; V was cut back by 4 bases and J by 11 bases. In germline, CDR1 is WSHSY, CDR2 SAAADI. For the CDR3, the DNA is TGCGCCAGCAGTGGGCCCGTGGGGGGGCAGTACTTC. Protein product: CASSGPVGGQYF.

V usage is TRBV28 and J usage is TRBJ2-7; D is uncertain. V was pared by 2 bases and J by 2 bases, with 16 bases between. The CDR3 has 16 amino acids. CDR1 and CDR2 (germline): MDHEN, SYDVKM. The CDR3 spells CASSLGLGHSAYEQYF. The CDR3 nucleotides are TGTGCCAGCAGTTTAGGGTTAGGGCACTCCGCCTACGAGCAGTACTTC.

The chain links TRBV11-2 to TRBJ2-7; 7 nucleotides agree with TRBD1. The J segment lost 12 bases and the V segment lost 1 base, leaving 6 bases of the junction unmatched. Germline V gene lookup returns CDR1 SGHAT and CDR2 FQNNGV. This CDR3 spans 12 amino acids. For the CDR3, the DNA is TGTGCCAGCAGCTTAGGCCCGGGACAGCTGTACTTC. It yields the protein CASSLGPGQLYF.

J is TRBJ2-5 and V is TRBV5-5; perhaps TRBD1 as D (6 bases). The CDR3 covers 15 residues. Germline assignment: CDR1 SGHKS and CDR2 YYEKEE (reference sequence). The V end lost 1 base, the J end lost 1 base, and 11 bases lay between the germline ends. DNA for the CDR3: TGTGCCAGCAGCTTGTTAGGACAGCCCCAAGAGACCCAGTACTTC. Its translation: CASSLLGQPQETQYF.

The genes are TRBV5-1 and TRBJ1-2, with no clear D. The CDR3 totals 13 residues. The germline V and J ends were trimmed by 0 bases and 4 bases, with 7 bases remaining between them. The germline gives CDR1 SGHRS, CDR2 YFSETQ. CDR3 DNA sequence: TGCGCCAGCAGCTTGGGACATACCTATGGCTACACCTTC. This translates into CASSLGHTYGYTF.

The chain recombines TRBV6-2 or TRBV6-3 with TRBJ2-6; possibly TRBD1 for D (5 bases). There are 14 residues in the CDR3. Trimming left V 6 bases short and J 4 bases short, with 10 bases between. Per germline, CDR1 MNHEY and CDR2 SVGEGT. The CDR3 region is CASRRQGGANVLTF. In DNA form, the CDR3 reads TGTGCCAGCAGAAGGCAGGGAGGGGCCAACGTCCTGACTTTC.

Only a few counts were recorded for this clonotype. The rearrangement uses TRBV20-1 and TRBJ2-4; D may match TRBD1 or TRBD2 (7 bases each). CDR3 length: 13 amino acids. Germline lookup yields CDR1 DFQATT and CDR2 SNEGSKA (reference sequence). Trimming removed 6 bases from V and 3 bases from J, with 12 bases in between. CDR3 sequence (DNA): TGCAGTGCAAGCGGGGACAGCAAAAACATTCAGTACTTC. This encodes CSASGDSKNIQYF.